These 7 T cell receptor beta chains originate from one sample sequenced in a study of identical twins. TCRdb redid the calling of the 5' RACE reads with MiXCR, one entry per CDR3 protein. The table has some 460,000 distinct CDR3 sequences, 12% to 15% seen once; the top ten hold about 0.53%. The same sample was also studied in work on yellow fever vaccine responses in identical twins.

What was sequenced was CD4+ T cells sorted from blood. These receptors were collected from a woman between 18 and 30 years old in good health.

This clonotype turned up a few times. The chain is built from TRBV27 and TRBJ1-4; D is unresolved. The CDR3 runs to 14 residues. V gave up 8 bases and J gave up 6 bases, with 16 bases separating them. The germline CDR1 and CDR2 sequences are MNHEY and SMNVEV (reference sequence). The CDR3 coding sequence is TGTGCCAGCCGCGGATCTCGGTTTGATGAAAAACTGTTTTTT. This sequence encodes CASRGSRFDEKLFF.

This CDR3 is CASSQASSGNTIYF. In nucleotides, the CDR3 is TGTGCCAGCAGCCAAGCGAGCTCTGGAAACACCATATATTTT. The chain uses TRBV3-1 and TRBJ1-3; D is undetermined. CDR3 length equals 14 residues. Germline CDR1 LGHDT, CDR2 YNNKEL (reference sequence). With 1 base removed from V and 0 bases from J, the gap between germline ends came to 4 bases.

The sample holds a few counts of this clonotype. The chain has TRBV5-1 and TRBJ2-1; no definite D call. The germline CDR1 and CDR2 sequences are SGHRS and YFSETQ. V lost 0 bases and J lost 7, with 14 bases in between. The CDR3 is 15 amino acids. The CDR3 bases are TGCGCCAGCAGCTTGGTGACGGTCCGTGGGAATGAGCAGTTCTTC. Amino acid sequence: CASSLVTVRGNEQFF.

This clonotype was detected a few times. V usage is TRBV7-8 and J usage is TRBJ2-7, with TRBD2 matching 8 bases. The V and J ends lost 2 bases and 4 bases, in that order; junction bases with no gene match: 16. The CDR3 runs to 18 residues. Germline values: CDR1 SGHVS, CDR2 FQNEAQ. For the CDR3, the DNA is TGTGCCAGCAGCTTAAGGACAGCCGTCGCGGGGGGATCTTACGAGCAGTACTTC. It yields the protein CASSLRTAVAGGSYEQYF.

This chain uses TRBV28 with TRBJ1-2, with 10 positions matching TRBD1. The CDR3 has 14 residues. The germline gives CDR1 MDHEN, CDR2 SYDVKM. V was clipped by 4 bases and J by 7 bases; unmatched bases: 6. The CDR3 DNA follows: TGTGCCAGCAGTTCGTCGGGACAGGGGCCTGGCTACACCTTC. Amino acid sequence: CASSSSGQGPGYTF.

The chain couples TRBV9 to TRBJ2-3, with D possibly TRBD2 on 6 matching bases. V was trimmed by 0 bases and J by 2 bases, leaving 13 bases between them. The germline V gene encodes CDR1 SGDLS and CDR2 YYNGEE. The length of the CDR3 is 16 residues. CDR3 region: CASSVAGGANTDTQYF. As DNA, the CDR3 is TGTGCCAGCAGCGTAGCGGGCGGGGCAAACACAGATACGCAGTATTTT. The full variable domain, rest sourced from reference TRBV9 and TRBJ2-3, is DSGVTQTPKHLITATGQRVTLRCSPRSGDLSVYWYQQSLDQGLQFLIQYYNGEERAKGNILERFSAQQFPDLHSELNLSSLELGDSALYFCASSVAGGANTDTQYFGPGTRLTVL.

This clonotype appeared a few times. The chain recombines TRBV29-1 with TRBJ2-7; 12 bases line up with TRBD2. The ends lost 6 bases at V and 5 bases at J; junction bases unmatched: 2. Germline loops: CDR1 SQVTM, CDR2 ANQGSEA. CDR3 length equals 12 residues. Here the CDR3 DNA reads TGCAGCGTGAGGACTAGCGGGAACGAGCAGTACTTC. This sequence encodes CSVRTSGNEQYF.